This T cell receptor (beta chain) was found in a study of identical twins. Whole-study findings and limits: Instead of following the same donors, the conclusions were based on cross-sectional statistical analysis. Analyses based on zero insertions could be partly confounded by invariant MAIT and iNKT cells. A lower insertion count was a feature of abundant cord blood beta clonotypes, with no such feature in memory repertoires.

The CDR3 is 13 amino acids. V lost 5 bases and J lost 7, with 11 bases in between. In germline, CDR1 is KGHDR, CDR2 SFDVKD. To note about this clonotype: Its antigen is as yet unknown.

cDNA carried unique molecular identifiers, and a universal primer site was added by template switching. TCRdb recomputed calls from the 5' RACE reads with MiXCR, one row per CDR3 protein. This sample yields about 250,000 distinct CDR3 sequences, of which about 14% are seen a single time; 8.8% belongs to the top ten. V and J are TRBV24-1 and TRBJ1-5; possibly TRBD1 for D (5 bases). The sequenced sample consisted of memory (CD45RO+) T cells sorted from blood. The sequence was obtained from a woman aged 18-29 years in good health. The CDR3 sequence is CATSGGFRQPQHF. CDR3 in DNA: TGTGCCACCAGTGGGGGCTTTCGGCAGCCCCAGCATTTT.